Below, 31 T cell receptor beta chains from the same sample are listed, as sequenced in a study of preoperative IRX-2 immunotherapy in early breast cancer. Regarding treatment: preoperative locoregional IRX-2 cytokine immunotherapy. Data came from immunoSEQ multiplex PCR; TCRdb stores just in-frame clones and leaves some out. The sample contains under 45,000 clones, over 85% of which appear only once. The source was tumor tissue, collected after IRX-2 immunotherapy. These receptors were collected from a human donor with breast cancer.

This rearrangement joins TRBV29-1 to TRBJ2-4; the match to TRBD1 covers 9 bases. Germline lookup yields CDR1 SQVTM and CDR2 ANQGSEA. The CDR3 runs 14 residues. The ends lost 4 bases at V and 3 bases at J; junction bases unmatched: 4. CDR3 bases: TGCAGCGTTGTGGGACAGGGCGGCAAAAACATTCAGTACTTC. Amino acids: CSVVGQGGKNIQYF.

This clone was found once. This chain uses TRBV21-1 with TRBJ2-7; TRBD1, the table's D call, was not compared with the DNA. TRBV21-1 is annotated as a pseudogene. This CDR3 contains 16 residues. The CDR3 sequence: CASSKGAASNPGEQYF. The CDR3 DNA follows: TGTGCCAGCAGCAAAGGGGCAGCCTCTAATCCTGGCGAGCAGTACTTC.

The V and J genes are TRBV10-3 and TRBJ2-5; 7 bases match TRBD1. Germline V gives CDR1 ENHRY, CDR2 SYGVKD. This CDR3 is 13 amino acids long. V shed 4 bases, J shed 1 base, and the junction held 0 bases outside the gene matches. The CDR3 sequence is CAISGTGQETQYF. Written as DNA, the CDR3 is TGTGCCATCAGTGGGACAGGCCAAGAGACCCAGTACTTC.

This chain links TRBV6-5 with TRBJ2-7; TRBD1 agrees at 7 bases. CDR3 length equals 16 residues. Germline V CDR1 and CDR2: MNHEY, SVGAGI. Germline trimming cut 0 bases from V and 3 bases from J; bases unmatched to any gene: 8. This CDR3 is CASSYSTTGTLYEQYF. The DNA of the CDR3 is TGTGCCAGCAGTTACTCGACGACAGGGACACTCTACGAGCAGTACTTC.

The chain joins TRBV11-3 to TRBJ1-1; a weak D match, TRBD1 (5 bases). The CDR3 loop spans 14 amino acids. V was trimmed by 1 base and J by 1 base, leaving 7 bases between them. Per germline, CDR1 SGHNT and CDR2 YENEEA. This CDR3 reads CASSLGQGNTEAFF. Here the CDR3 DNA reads TGTGCCAGCAGCTTAGGGCAGGGGAACACTGAAGCTTTCTTT.

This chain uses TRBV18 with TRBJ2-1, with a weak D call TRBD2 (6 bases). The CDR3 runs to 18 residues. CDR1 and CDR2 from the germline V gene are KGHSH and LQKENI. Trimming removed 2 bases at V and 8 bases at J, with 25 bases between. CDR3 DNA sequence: TGTGCCAGCTCACCAGAAATATCCAGGGCGGGGCCGCCGGATGAGCAGTTCTTC. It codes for CASSPEISRAGPPDEQFF.

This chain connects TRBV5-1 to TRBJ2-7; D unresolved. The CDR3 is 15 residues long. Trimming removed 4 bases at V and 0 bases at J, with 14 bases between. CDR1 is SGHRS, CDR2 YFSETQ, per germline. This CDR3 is CASSRAGISSYEQYF. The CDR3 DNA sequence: TGCGCCAGCAGCCGCGCAGGCATTAGCTCCTACGAGCAGTACTTC.

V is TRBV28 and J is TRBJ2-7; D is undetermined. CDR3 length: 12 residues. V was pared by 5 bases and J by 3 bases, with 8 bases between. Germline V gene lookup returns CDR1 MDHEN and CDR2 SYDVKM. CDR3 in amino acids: CASSLSRYEQYF. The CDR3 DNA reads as TGTGCCAGCAGTCTCAGCCGCTACGAGCAGTACTTC.

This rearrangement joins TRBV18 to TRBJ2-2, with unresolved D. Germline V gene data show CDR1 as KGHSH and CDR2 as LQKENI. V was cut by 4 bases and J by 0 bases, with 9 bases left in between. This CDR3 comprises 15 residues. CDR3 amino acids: CASSQGPPNTGELFF. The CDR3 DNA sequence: TGTGCCAGCTCACAAGGTCCCCCGAACACCGGGGAGCTGTTTTTT.

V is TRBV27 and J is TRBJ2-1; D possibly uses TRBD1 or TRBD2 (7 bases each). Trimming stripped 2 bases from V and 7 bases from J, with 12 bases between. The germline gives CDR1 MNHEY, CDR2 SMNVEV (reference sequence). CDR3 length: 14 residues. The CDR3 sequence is CASSLIQGGNEQFF. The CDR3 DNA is TGTGCCAGCAGTTTAATTCAGGGGGGGAATGAGCAGTTCTTC.

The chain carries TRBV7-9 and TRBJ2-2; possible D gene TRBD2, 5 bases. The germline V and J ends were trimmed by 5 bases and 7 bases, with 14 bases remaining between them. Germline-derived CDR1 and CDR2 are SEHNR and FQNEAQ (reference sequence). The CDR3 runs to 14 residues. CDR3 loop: CASSEIEAGGELFF. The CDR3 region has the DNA TGTGCCAGCAGCGAAATCGAGGCGGGCGGGGAGCTGTTTTTT. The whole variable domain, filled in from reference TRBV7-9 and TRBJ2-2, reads DTGVSQNPRHKITKRGQNVTFRCDPISEHNRLYWYRQTLGQGPEFLTYFQNEAQLEKSRLLSDRFSAERPKGSFSTLEIQRTEQGDSAMYLCASSEIEAGGELFFGEGSRLTVL.

As DNA, the CDR3 is TGTGCCAGCTCACCCTTCTCGACTAGCGGGAGAGAGAGCAATGAGCAGTTCTTC. Amino acid sequence: CASSPFSTSGRESNEQFF. V gene TRBV18 combines with J gene TRBJ2-1; 12 nucleotides line up with TRBD2. V lost 3 bases to trimming and J lost 6 bases; unmatched junction nucleotides: 12. The V gene's germline CDR1 is KGHSH and CDR2 LQKENI. This CDR3 is built from 18 residues.

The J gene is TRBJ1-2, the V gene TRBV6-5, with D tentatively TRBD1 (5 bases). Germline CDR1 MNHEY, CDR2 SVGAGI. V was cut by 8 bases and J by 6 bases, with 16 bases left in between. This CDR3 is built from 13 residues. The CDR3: CASWRVQDNGYTF. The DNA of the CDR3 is TGTGCCAGCTGGCGAGTTCAGGACAATGGCTACACCTTC.

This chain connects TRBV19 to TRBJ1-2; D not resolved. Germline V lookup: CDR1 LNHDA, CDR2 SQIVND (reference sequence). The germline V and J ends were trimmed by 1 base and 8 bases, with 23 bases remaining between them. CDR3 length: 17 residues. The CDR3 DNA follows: TGTGCCAGTAGTATAGGAAAACTGGACGGCGGCGGGAGCGGCTACACCTTC. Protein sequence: CASSIGKLDGGGSGYTF.

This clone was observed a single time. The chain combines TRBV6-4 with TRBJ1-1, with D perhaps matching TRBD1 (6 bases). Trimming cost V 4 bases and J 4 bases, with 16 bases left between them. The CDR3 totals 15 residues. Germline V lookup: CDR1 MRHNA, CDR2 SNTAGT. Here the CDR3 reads CASSVDGGALTEAFF. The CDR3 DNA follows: TGTGCCAGCAGTGTCGATGGGGGGGCCCTCACTGAAGCTTTCTTT.

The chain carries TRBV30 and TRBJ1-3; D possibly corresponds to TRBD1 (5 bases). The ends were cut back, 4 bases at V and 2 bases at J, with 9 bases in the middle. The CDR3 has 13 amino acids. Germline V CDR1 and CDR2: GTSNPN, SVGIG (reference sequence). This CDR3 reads CAWIPGTGNTIYF. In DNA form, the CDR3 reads TGTGCCTGGATCCCAGGGACTGGAAACACCATATATTTT.

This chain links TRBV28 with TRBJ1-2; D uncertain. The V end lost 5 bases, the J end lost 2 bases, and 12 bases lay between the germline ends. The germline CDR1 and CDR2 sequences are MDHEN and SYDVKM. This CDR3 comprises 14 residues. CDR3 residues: CASSVPGVNYGYTF. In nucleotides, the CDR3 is TGTGCCAGCAGTGTGCCTGGGGTGAACTATGGCTACACCTTC.

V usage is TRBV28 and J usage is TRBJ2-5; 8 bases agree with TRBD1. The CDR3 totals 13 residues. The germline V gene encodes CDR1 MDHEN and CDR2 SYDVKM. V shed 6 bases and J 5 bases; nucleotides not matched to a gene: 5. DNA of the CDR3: TGTGCCAGCAGCAGGGGGCGCTGGGAGACCCAGTACTTC. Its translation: CASSRGRWETQYF.

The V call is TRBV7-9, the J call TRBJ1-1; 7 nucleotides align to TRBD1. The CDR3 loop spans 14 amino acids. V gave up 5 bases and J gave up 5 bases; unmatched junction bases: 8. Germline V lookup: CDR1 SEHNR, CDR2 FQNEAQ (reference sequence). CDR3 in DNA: TGTGCCAGCAGCGGAAGACAGGGCGGTACTGAAGCTTTCTTT. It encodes CASSGRQGGTEAFF.

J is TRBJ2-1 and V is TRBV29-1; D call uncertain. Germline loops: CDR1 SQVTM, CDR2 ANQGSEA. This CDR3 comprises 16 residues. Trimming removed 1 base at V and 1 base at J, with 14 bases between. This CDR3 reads CSVEVFRSGSYNEQFF. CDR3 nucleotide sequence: TGCAGCGTTGAAGTGTTCAGGAGTGGGTCCTACAATGAGCAGTTCTTC.

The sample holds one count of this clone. The DNA for the CDR3 is TGCGCCAGCAGCTTGGATGGGGAAGGCACTGAAGCTTTCTTT. Protein sequence: CASSLDGEGTEAFF. This rearrangement joins TRBV5-1 to TRBJ1-1, with D hard to call. This CDR3 is built from 14 residues. Germline V lookup: CDR1 SGHRS, CDR2 YFSETQ. V lost 0 bases to trimming and J lost 4 bases, with 10 bases between them.

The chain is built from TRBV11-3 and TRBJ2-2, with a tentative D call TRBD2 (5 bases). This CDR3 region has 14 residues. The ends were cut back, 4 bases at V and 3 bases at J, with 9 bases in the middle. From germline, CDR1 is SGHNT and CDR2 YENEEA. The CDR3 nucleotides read TGTGCCAGCAGCTCCAAGGACTACACCGGGGAGCTGTTTTTT. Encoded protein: CASSSKDYTGELFF.

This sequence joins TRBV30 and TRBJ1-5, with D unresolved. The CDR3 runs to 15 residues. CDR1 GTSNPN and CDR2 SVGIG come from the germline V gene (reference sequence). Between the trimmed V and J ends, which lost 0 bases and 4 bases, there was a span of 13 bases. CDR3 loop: CAWSVMGIENQPQHF. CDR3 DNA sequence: TGTGCCTGGAGTGTAATGGGGATTGAGAATCAGCCCCAGCATTTT.

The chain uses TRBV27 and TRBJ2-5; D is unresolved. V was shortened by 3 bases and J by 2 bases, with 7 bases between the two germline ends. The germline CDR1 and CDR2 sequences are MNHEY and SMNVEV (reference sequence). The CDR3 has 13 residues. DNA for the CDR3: TGTGCCAGCAGTTTCCGAAGGCAAGAGACCCAGTACTTC. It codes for CASSFRRQETQYF.

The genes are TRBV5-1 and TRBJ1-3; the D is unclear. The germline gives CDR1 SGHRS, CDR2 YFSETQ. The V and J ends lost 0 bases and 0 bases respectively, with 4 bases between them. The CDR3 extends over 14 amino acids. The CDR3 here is CASSLGVSGNTIYF. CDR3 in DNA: TGCGCCAGCAGCTTGGGAGTCTCTGGAAACACCATATATTTT.

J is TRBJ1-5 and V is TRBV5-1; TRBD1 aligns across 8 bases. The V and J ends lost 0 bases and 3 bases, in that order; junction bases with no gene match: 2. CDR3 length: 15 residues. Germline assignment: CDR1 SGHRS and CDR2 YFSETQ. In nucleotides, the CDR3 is TGCGCCAGCAGCTTGGGGCAGGGGGCCAATCAGCCCCAGCATTTT. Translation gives CASSLGQGANQPQHF. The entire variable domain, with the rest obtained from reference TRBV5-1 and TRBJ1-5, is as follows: KAGVTQTPRYLIKTRGQQVTLSCSPISGHRSVSWYQQTPGQGLQFLFEYFSETQRNKGNFPGRFSGRQFSNSRSEMNVSTLELGDSALYLCASSLGQGANQPQHFGDGTRLSIL.

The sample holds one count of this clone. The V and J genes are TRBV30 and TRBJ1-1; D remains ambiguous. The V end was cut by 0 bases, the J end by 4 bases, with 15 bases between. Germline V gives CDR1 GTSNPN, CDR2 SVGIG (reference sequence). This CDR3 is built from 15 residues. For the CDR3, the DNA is TGTGCCTGGAGTGTACCCCGGGGTGTCTCCACTGAAGCTTTCTTT. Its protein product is CAWSVPRGVSTEAFF.

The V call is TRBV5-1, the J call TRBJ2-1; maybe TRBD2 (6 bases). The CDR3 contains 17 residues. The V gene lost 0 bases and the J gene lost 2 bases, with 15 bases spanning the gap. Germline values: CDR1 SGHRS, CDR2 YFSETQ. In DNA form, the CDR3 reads TGCGCCAGCAGCTTGGACTCTCGGGAGCTCCCCTACAATGAGCAGTTCTTC. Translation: CASSLDSRELPYNEQFF.

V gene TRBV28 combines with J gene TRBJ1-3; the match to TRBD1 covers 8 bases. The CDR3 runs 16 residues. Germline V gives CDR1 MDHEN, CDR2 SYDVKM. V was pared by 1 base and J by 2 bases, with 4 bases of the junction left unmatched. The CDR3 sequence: CASSLSRGRPGNTIYF. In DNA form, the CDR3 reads TGTGCCAGCAGTTTATCCAGGGGGCGGCCTGGAAACACCATATATTTT.

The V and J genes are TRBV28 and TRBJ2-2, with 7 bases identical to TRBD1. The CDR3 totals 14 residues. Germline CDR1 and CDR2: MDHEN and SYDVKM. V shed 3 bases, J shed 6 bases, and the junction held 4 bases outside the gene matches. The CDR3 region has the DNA TGTGCCAGCAGTTTGTACAGGGGAGCCGGGGAGCTGTTTTTT. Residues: CASSLYRGAGELFF.

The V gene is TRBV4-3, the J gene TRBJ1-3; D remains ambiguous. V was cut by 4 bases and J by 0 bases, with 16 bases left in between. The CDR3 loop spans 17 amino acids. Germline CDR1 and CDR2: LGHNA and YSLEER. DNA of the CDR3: TGCGCCAGCAGCCCCACGGGCCAAAGACACTCTGGAAACACCATATATTTT. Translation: CASSPTGQRHSGNTIYF.